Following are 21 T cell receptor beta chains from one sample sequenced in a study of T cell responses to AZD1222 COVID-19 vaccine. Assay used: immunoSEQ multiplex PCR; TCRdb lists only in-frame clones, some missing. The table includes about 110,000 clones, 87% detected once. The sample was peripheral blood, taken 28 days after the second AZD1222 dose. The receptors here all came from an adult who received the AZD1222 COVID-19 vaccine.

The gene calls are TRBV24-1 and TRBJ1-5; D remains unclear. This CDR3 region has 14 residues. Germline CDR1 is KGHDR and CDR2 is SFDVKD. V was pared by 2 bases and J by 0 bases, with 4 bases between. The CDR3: CATSDSGSNQPQHF. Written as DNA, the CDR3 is TGTGCCACCAGTGATTCGGGTAGCAATCAGCCCCAGCATTTT.

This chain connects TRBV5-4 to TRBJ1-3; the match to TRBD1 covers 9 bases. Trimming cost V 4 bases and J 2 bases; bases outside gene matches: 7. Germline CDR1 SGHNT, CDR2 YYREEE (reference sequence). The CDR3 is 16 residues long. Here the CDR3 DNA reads TGTGCCAGCAGCGCGGGACAGGGAAGGACTGGAAACACCATATATTTT. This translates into CASSAGQGRTGNTIYF.

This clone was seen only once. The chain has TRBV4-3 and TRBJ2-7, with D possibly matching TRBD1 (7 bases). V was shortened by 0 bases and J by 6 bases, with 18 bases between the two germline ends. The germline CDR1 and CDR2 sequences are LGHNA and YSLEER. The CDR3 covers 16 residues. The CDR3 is CASSQEVGGGRFEQYF. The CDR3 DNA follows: TGCGCCAGCAGCCAAGAAGTTGGAGGGGGCAGGTTCGAGCAGTACTTC.

CDR3 sequence reads: CASSQDRGGTGDGYTF. The DNA of the CDR3 is TGCGCCAGCAGCCAAGATCGCGGCGGTACAGGGGATGGCTACACCTTC. This chain uses TRBV4-3 with TRBJ1-2, with TRBD1 matching 7 bases. Trimming took 0 bases from V and 6 from J; bases not matched to a gene: 10. The V gene's germline CDR1 is LGHNA and CDR2 YSLEER. The CDR3 is made up of 16 amino acids.

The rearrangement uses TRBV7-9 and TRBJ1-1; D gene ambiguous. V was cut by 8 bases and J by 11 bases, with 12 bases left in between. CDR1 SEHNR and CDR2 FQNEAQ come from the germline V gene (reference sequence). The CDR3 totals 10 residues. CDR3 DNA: TGTGCCAGCCAAGACGACCGGGCTTTCTTT. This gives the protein CASQDDRAFF.

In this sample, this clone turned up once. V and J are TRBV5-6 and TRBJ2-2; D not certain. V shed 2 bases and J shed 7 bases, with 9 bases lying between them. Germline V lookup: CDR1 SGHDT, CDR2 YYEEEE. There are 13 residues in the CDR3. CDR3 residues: CASSFRRDGELFF. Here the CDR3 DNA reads TGTGCCAGCAGCTTTAGAAGGGACGGGGAGCTGTTTTTT.

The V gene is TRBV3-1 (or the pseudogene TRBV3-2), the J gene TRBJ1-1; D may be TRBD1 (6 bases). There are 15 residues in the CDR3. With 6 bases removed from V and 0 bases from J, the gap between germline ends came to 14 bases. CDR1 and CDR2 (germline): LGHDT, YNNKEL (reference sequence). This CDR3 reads CASSHDRRLNTEAFF. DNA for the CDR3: TGTGCCAGCAGTCACGACAGGCGCTTGAACACTGAAGCTTTCTTT.

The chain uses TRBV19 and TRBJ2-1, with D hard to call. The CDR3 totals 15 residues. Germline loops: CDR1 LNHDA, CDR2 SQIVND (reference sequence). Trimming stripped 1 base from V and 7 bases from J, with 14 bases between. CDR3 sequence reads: CASSIAGSFGNEQFF. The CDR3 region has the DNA TGTGCCAGTAGTATAGCGGGTAGCTTCGGAAATGAGCAGTTCTTC.

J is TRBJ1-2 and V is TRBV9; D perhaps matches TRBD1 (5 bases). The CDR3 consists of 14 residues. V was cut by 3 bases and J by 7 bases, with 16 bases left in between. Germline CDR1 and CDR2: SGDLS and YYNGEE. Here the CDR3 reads CASSDLGVVGGYTF. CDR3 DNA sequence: TGTGCCAGCAGCGACTTAGGGGTTGTGGGTGGCTACACCTTC.

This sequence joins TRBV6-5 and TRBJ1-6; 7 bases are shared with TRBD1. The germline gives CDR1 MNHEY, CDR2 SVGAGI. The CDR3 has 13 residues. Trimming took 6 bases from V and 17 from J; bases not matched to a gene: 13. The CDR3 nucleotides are TGTGCCAGCAGATCCAGCCCGCAGGGGGTAGTCCACTTT. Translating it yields CASRSSPQGVVHF.

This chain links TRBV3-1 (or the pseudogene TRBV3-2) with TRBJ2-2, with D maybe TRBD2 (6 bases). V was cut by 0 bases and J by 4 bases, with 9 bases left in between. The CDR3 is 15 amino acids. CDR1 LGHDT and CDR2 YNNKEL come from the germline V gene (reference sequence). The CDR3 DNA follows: TGTGCCAGCAGCCAAGAAAGGGGAGGCACCGGGGAGCTGTTTTTT. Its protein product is CASSQERGGTGELFF.

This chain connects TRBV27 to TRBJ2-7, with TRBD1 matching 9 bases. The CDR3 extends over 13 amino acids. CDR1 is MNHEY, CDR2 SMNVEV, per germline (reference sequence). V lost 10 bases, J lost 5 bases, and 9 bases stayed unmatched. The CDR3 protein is CATTGGPENEQYF. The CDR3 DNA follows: TGTGCCACCACAGGGGGCCCAGAGAACGAGCAGTACTTC.

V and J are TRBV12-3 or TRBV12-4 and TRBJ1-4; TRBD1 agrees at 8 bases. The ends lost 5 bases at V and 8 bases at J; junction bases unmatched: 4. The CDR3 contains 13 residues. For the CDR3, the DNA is TGTGCCAGCAGTCGAGGGACAGGCGAAAAACTGTTTTTT. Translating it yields CASSRGTGEKLFF.

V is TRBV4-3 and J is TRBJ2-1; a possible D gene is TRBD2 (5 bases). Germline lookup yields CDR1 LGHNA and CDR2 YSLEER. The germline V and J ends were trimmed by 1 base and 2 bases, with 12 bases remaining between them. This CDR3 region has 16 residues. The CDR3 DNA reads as TGCGCCAGCAGCCAAGGGAGCGGAGATCCCTACAATGAGCAGTTCTTC. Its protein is CASSQGSGDPYNEQFF.

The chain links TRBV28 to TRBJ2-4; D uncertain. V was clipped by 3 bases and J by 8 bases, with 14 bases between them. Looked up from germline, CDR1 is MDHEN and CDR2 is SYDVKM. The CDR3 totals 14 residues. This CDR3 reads CASSFLGRLDIQYF. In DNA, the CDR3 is TGTGCCAGCAGTTTTCTGGGAAGGTTGGACATTCAGTACTTC.

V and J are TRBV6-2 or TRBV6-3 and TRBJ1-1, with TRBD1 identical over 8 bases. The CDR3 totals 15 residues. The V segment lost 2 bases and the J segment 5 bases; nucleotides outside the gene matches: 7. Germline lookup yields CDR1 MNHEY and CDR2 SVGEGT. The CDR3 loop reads CASSYGRQGWTEAFF. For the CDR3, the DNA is TGTGCCAGCAGTTACGGGAGACAGGGGTGGACTGAAGCTTTCTTT.

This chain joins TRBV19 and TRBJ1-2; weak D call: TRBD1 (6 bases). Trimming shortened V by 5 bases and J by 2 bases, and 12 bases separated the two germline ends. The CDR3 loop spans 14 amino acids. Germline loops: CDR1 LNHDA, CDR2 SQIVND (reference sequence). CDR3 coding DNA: TGTGCCAGTAGTTACACAGGGCGGAACTATGGCTACACCTTC. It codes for CASSYTGRNYGYTF.

The DNA of the CDR3 is TGTGCCAGCAGCTTGAGTTTGGCGACCAACTATGGCTACACCTTC. Its translation: CASSLSLATNYGYTF. The rearrangement uses TRBV5-5 and TRBJ1-2; D remains unclear. V was trimmed by 1 base and J by 2 bases, leaving 12 bases between them. This CDR3 contains 15 residues. The germline V gene has CDR1 SGHKS and CDR2 YYEKEE (reference sequence).

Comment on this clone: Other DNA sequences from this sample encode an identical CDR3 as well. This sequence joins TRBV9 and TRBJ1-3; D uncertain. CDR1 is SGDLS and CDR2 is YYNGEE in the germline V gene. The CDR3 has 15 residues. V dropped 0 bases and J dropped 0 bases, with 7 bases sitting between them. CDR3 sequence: CASSVGTVSGNTIYF. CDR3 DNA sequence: TGTGCCAGCAGCGTAGGGACGGTCTCTGGAAACACCATATATTTT.

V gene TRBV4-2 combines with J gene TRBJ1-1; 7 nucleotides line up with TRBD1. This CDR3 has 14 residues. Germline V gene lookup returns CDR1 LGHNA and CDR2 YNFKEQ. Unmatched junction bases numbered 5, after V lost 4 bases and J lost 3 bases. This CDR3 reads CASSRGTVYTEAFF. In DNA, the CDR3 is TGTGCCAGCAGCCGAGGGACAGTTTACACTGAAGCTTTCTTT.

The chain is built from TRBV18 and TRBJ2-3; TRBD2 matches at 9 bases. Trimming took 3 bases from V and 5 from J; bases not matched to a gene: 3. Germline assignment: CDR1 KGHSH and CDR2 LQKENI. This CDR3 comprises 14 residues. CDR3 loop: CASSPGSGGDTQYF. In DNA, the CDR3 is TGTGCCAGCTCACCGGGTAGCGGGGGAGATACGCAGTATTTT.